Below, one T cell receptor (beta chain) is given with its context. Its antigen is not known. The sample originates from a study of glioma-infiltrating T cells after dendritic cell vaccination. The overall study: Glioblastoma patients came from Phase I and II dendritic cell vaccination trials. Study-wide results and caveats: Higher pretreatment TIL content predicted longer progression-free time and survival.

The germline gives CDR1 SGDLS, CDR2 YYNGEE. Trimming cost V 2 bases and J 4 bases, with 15 bases left between them. This CDR3 has 15 amino acids. Assay used: immunoSEQ multiplex PCR; TCRdb lists only in-frame clones, some missing. The sample has fewer than 85,000 clones; about nine tenths are singletons. Time point noted: after dendritic cell vaccination, including at tumor progression/relapse. The clonotype originates from a human donor with glioblastoma. This chain connects TRBV9 to TRBJ2-5, with D tentatively TRBD1 (5 bases). The sample in question was blood, obtained after dendritic cell vaccination. Written as DNA, the CDR3 is TGTGCCAGCAGCGTGATGACAGCCGCAAGAGAGACCCAGTACTTC. It encodes CASSVMTAARETQYF.